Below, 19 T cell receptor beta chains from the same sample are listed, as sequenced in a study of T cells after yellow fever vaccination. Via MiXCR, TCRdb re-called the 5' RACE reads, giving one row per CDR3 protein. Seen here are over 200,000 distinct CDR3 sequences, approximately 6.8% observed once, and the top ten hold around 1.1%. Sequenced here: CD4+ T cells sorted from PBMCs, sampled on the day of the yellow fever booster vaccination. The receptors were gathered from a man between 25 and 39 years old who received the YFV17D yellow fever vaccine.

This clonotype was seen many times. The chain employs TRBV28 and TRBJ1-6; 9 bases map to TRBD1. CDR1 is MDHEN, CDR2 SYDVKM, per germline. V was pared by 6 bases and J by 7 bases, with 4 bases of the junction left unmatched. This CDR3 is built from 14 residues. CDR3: CASRPGQGNSPLHF. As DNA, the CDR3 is TGTGCCAGCAGACCGGGACAGGGAAATTCACCCCTCCACTTT.

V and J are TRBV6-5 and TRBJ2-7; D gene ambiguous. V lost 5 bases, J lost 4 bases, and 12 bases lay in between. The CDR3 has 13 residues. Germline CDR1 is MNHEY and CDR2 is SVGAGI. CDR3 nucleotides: TGTGCCAGCAGTCCGGTGGGTTCGTACGAGCAGTACTTC. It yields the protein CASSPVGSYEQYF.

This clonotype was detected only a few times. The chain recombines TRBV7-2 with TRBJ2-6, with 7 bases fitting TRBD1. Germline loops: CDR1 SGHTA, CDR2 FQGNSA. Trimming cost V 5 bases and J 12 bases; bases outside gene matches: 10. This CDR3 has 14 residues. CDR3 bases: TGTGCCAGCAGCCCCCGGGACAGCCCCCGCGTCCTGACTTTC. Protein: CASSPRDSPRVLTF.

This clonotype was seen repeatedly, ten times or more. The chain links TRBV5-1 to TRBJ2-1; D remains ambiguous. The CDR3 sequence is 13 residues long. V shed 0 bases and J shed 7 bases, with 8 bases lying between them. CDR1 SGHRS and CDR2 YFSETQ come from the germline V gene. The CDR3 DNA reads TGCGCCAGCAGCTTGGGTGTCGCGAATGAGCAGTTCTTC. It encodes CASSLGVANEQFF. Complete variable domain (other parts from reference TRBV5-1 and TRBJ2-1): KAGVTQTPRYLIKTRGQQVTLSCSPISGHRSVSWYQQTPGQGLQFLFEYFSETQRNKGNFPGRFSGRQFSNSRSEMNVSTLELGDSALYLCASSLGVANEQFFGPGTRLTVL.

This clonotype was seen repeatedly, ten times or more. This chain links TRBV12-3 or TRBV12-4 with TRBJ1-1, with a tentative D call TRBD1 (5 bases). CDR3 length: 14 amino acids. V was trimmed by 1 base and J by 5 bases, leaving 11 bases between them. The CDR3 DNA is TGTGCCAGCAGTTTAGAACAGGTATCGACTGAAGCTTTCTTT. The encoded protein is CASSLEQVSTEAFF.

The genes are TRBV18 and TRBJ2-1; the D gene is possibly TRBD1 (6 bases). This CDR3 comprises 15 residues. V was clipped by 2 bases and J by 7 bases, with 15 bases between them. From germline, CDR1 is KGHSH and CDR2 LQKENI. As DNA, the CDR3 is TGTGCCAGCTCACCAAGGGGAGTAAGGGGGAATGAGCAGTTCTTC. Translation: CASSPRGVRGNEQFF.

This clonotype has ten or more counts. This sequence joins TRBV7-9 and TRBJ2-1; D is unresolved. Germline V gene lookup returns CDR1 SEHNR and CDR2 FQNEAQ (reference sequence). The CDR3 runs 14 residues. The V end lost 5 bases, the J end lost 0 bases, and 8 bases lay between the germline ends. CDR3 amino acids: CASSDLGSYNEQFF. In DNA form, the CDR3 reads TGTGCCAGCAGCGACTTAGGCTCCTACAATGAGCAGTTCTTC.

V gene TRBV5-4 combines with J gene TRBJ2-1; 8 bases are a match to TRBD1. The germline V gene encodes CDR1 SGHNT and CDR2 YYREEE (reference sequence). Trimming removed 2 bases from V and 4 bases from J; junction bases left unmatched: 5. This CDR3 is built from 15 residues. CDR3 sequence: CASSFLTGAYNEQFF. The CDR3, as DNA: TGTGCCAGCAGCTTCCTGACAGGGGCGTACAATGAGCAGTTCTTC.

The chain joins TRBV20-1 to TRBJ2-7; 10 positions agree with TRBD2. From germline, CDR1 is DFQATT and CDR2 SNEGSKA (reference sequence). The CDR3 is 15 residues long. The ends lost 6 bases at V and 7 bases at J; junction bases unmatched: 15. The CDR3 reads CSAKHLAGVTGEQYF. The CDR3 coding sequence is TGCAGTGCAAAACACCTAGCGGGAGTTACAGGAGAGCAGTACTTC.

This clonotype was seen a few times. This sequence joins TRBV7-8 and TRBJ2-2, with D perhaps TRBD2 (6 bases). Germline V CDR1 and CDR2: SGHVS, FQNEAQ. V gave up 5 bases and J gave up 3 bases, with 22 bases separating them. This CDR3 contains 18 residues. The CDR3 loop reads CASSQYLGGSVDTGELFF. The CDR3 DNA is TGTGCCAGCAGCCAATACTTGGGGGGATCGGTGGACACCGGGGAGCTGTTTTTT.

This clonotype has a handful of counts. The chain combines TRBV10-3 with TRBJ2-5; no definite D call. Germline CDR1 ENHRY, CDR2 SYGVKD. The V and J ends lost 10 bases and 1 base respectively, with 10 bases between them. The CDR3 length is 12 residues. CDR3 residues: CATRHSQETQYF. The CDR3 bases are TGTGCCACACGACATTCCCAAGAGACCCAGTACTTC.

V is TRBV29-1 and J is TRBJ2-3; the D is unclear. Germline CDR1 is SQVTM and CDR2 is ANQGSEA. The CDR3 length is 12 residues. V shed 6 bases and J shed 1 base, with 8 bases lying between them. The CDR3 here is CSVGGGTDTQYF. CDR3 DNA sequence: TGCAGCGTGGGTGGGGGCACAGATACGCAGTATTTT.

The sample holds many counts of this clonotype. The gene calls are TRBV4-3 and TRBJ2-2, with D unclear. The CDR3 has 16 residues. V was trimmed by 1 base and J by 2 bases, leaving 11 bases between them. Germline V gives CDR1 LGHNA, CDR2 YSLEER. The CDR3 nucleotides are TGCGCCAGCAGCCAAGCCCCCTATCCCAACACCGGGGAGCTGTTTTTT. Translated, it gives CASSQAPYPNTGELFF.

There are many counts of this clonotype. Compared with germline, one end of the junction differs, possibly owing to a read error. The CDR3 coding sequence is TGTGCCAGCAGACACGGTGGTCAGGGGAACATCGGGGAGCTGTTTTTT. As protein: CASRHGGQGNIGELFF. This chain connects TRBV5-5 to TRBJ2-2; maybe TRBD1 (6 bases). The CDR3 consists of 16 residues. Germline assignment: CDR1 SGHKS and CDR2 YYEKEE (reference sequence).

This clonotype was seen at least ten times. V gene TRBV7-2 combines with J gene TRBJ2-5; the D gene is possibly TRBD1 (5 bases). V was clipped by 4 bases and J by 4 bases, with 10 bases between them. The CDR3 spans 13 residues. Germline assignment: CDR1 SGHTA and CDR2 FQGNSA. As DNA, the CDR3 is TGTGCCAGCAGCTCCAGGGTGGTAGAGACCCAGTACTTC. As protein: CASSSRVVETQYF.

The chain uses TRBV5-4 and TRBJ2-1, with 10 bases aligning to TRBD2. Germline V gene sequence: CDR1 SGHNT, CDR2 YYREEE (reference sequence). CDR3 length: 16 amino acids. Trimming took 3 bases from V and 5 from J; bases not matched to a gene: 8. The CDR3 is CASSSPSGRVNNEQFF. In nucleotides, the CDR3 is TGTGCCAGCAGCTCCCCTAGCGGGAGAGTCAACAATGAGCAGTTCTTC. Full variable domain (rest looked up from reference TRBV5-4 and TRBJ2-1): ETGVTQSPTHLIKTRGQQVTLRCSSQSGHNTVSWYQQALGQGPQFIFQYYREEENGRGNFPPRFSGLQFPNYSSELNVNALELDDSALYLCASSSPSGRVNNEQFFGPGTRLTVL.

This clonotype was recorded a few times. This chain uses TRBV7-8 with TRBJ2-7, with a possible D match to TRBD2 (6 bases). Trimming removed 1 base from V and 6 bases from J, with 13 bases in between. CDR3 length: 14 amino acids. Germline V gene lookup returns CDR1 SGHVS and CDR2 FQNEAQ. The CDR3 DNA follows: TGTGCCAGCAGCTTAGACGGGAGACTCGGCGAGCAGTACTTC. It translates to CASSLDGRLGEQYF.

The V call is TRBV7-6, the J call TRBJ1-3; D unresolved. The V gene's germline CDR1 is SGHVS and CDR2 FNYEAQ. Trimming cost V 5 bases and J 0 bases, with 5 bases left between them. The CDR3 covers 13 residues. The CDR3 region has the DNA TGTGCCAGCAGCATTAACTCTGGAAACACCATATATTTT. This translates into CASSINSGNTIYF.

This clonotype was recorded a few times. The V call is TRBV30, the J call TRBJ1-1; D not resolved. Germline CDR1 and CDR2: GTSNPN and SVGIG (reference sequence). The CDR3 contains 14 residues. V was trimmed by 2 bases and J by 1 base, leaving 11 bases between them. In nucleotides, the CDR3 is TGTGCCTGGAGTACTATGGGAGGGAACACTGAAGCTTTCTTT. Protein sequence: CAWSTMGGNTEAFF. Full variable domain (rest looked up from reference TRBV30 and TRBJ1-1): SQTIHQWPATLVQPVGSPLSLECTVEGTSNPNLYWYRQAAGRGLQLLFYSVGIGQISSEVPQNLSASRPQDRQFILSSKKLLLSDSGFYLCAWSTMGGNTEAFFGQGTRLTVV.